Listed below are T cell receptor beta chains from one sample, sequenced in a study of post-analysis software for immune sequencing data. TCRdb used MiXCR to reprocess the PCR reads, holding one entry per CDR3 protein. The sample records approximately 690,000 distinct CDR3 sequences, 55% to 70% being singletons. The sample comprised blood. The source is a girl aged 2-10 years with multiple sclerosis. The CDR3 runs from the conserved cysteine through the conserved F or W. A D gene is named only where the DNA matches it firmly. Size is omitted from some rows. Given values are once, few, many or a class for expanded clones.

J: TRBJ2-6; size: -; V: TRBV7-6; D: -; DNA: TGTGCCAGCAGCCCTAGGGGTCCCTCTGGGGCCAACGTCCTGACTTTC; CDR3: CASSPRGPSGANVLTF
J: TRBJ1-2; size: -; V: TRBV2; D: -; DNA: TGTGCCAGCAGTGATGACCAGGGGTATGGCTACACCTTC; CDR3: CASSDDQGYGYTF
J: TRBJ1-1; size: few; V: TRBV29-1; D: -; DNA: TGCAGCGCCCAAAACACTGAAGCTTTCTTT; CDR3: CSAQNTEAFF
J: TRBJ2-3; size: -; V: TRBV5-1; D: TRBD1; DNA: TGCGCCAGCAGCTTCAGGGGGCAGGTAGATACGCAGTATTTT; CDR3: CASSFRGQVDTQYF
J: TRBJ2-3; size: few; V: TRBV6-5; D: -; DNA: TGTGCCAGCAGTTACTCCGCGGGAATAGATACGCAGTATTTT; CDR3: CASSYSAGIDTQYF
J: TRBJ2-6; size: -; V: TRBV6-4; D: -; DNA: TGTGCCAGCAGTGACTCACAGGACTCTGGGGCCAACGTCCTGACTTTC; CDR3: CASSDSQDSGANVLTF
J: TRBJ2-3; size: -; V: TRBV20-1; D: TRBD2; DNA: TGCAGTGCTATAGTCCTAGCGGGAGGGCCCGCAGATACGCAGTATTTT; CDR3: CSAIVLAGGPADTQYF
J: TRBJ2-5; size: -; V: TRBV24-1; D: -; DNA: TGTGCCACCAGTGATTCGGACTTCCAAGAGACCCAGTACTTC; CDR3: CATSDSDFQETQYF
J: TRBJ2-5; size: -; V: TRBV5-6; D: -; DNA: TGTGCCAGCAGCTTGGAGGTGGGGGGCCTCCATCCCAAGACCCAGTACTTC; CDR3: CASSLEVGGLHPKTQYF
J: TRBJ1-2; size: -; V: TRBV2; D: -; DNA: TGTGCCAGCAATACGGGGGCTAGGGGCTACACCTTC; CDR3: CASNTGARGYTF
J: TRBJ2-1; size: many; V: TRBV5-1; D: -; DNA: TGCGCCAGCAGCTTGGACCGCGGAGAGCAGTTCTTC; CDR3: CASSLDRGEQFF
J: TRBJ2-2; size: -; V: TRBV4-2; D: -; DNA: TGTGCCAGCAGCCAAAGGGAAGGGGAAACCGGGGAGCTGTTTTTT; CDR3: CASSQREGETGELFF
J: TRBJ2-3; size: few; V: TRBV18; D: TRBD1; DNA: TGTGCCAGCTCACCAGGACAGGGCAACACAGATACGCAGTATTTT; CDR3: CASSPGQGNTDTQYF
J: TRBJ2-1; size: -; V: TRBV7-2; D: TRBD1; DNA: TGTGCCAGCAGCTTAGCAGGGGGCCGGGGAGATGAGCAGTTCTTC; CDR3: CASSLAGGRGDEQFF
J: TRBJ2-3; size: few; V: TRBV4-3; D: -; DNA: TGCGCCAGCAGCCAAGACAACCTGGCGGCAGATACGCAGTATTTT; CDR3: CASSQDNLAADTQYF
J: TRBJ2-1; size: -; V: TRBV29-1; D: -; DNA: TGCAGCGTTGAAGTTGTCGGCAATGAGCAGTTCTTC; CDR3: CSVEVVGNEQFF
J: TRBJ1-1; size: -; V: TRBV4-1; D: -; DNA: TGCGCCAGCAGCCAGGGGGAGGGCGAAGCTTTCTTT; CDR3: CASSQGEGEAFF
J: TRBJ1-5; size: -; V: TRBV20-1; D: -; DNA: TGCAGTGCCAAGCCCGGGGGCCCTAATCAGCCCCAGCATTTT; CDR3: CSAKPGGPNQPQHF
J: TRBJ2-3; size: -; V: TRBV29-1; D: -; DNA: TGCAGCGCTTCCTCGATCGGCGGGGTCTGGGATACGCAGTATTTT; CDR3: CSASSIGGVWDTQYF
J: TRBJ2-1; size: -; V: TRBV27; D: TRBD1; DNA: TGTGCCAGCAGGAGGACAGGGGAGATTATCAATGAGCAGTTCTTC; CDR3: CASRRTGEIINEQFF
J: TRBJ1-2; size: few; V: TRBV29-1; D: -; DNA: TGCAGCGTTGCAGGGGAATATGGCTACACCTTC; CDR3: CSVAGEYGYTF
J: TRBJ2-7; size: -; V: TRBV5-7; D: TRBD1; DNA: TGTGCCAGCATCATCCGGGACAGTAGACTCTACGAGCAGTACTTC; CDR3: CASIIRDSRLYEQYF
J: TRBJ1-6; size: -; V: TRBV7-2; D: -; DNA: TGTGCCAGCAGCTTAGAAGGACAGTCAAGTTCGCCCCTCCACTTT; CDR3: CASSLEGQSSSPLHF
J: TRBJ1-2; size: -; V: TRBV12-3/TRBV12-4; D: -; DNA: TGTGCCAGCAGTTTTGGTTCCCTTGGCTACACCTTC; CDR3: CASSFGSLGYTF
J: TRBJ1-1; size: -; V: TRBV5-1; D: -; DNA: TGCGCCAGCAAGGGTCGTAGGGTAGAAGAGACTGAAGCTTTCTTT; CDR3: CASKGRRVEETEAFF
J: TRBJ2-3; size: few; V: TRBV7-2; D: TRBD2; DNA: TGTGCCAGCAGCCCCATGGCGGGAGCTAGCACAGATACGCAGTATTTT; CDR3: CASSPMAGASTDTQYF
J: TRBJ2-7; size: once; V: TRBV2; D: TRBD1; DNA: TGTGCCAGCAGGGAGACAGGGGGGGTCTACGAGCAGTACTTC; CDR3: CASRETGGVYEQYF
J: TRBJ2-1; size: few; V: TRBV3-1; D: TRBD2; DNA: TGTGCCAGCAGCCGTTTTAGCGGGGGGGCTGGCAATGAGCAGTTCTTC; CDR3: CASSRFSGGAGNEQFF
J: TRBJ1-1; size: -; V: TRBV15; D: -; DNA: TGTGCCACCAGCCTGCGGGGGAGAGGGAACACTGAAGCTTTCTTT; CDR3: CATSLRGRGNTEAFF
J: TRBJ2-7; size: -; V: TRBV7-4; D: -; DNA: TGTGCCAGCAGCTTAGCGGGGGAGCGATACGAGCAGTACTTC; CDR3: CASSLAGERYEQYF
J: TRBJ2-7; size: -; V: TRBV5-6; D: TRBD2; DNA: TGTGCCAGCAGCTTGGATAGGACTAGCGGACCTATTTACTACGAGCAGTACTTC; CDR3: CASSLDRTSGPIYYEQYF